This T cell receptor beta chain derives from a study of T cells in Graves' hyperthyroidism and ophthalmopathy. Notes on the study in general: Most expanded thyroid clonotypes above 0.001 recurred in blood.

The CDR3 regions of TCR beta were amplified from RNA transcripts. The HTBI primer set drove a first-round RT-PCR of the TCR CDR3. TCRdb recomputed calls from the multiplex PCR reads with MiXCR, one row per CDR3 protein. The sample records 660,000 or so distinct CDR3 sequences, nearly 45% being singletons. As to this clonotype: The antigen is unknown.

This TCR was sampled from an adult man with Graves' disease, either hyperthyroidism or ophthalmopathy (not recorded which). The sample taken for sequencing was peripheral blood or thyroid tissue (not recorded which).

CDR3 protein: CASSLIGGANQETQYF. The CDR3, as DNA: TGCGCCAGCAGCTTAATTGGCGGGGCGAACCAAGAGACCCAGTACTTC. This chain links TRBV5-1 with TRBJ2-5; possibly TRBD2 for D (6 bases). Trimming took 2 bases from V and 0 from J, leaving 14 bases between them. Germline V CDR1 and CDR2: SGHRS, YFSETQ. The CDR3 has 16 residues.